This T cell receptor (beta chain) emerged from a study of siplizumab effects on memory and regulatory T cells. With regard to this clone: As yet, its antigen is unknown.

Study observations and caveats: On average, about 72% of mappable alloreactive CD4+ clones were Treg-derived under siplizumab, against about 25% in controls. Naive T cells appeared more varied than memory cells and looked like key alloresponse contributors. A minor share of alloreactive clones matched unstimulated subsets.

Libraries were prepared by immunoSEQ multiplex PCR; TCRdb keeps only in-frame clonotypes and omits some of them. The sample includes just under 85,000 clones, roughly 87% of them seen just once. The germline V and J ends were trimmed by 1 base and 2 bases, with 9 bases remaining between them. Germline-derived CDR1 and CDR2 are LNHDA and SQIVND (reference sequence). This CDR3 comprises 14 residues. The material sequenced was Tregs sorted from blood. The chain is built from TRBV19 and TRBJ2-7; maybe TRBD2 (6 bases). The receptor comes from a human donor in good health. CDR3 in DNA: TGTGCCAGTAGTATAGGTGGGGGGACCTACGAGCAGTACTTC. This gives the protein CASSIGGGTYEQYF.